These 32 T cell receptor beta chains share one sample of origin, sequenced in a study of a mutant IDH1 vaccine in newly diagnosed glioma. Some clones are missing from TCRdb's copy, which holds only in-frame ones; the method was immunoSEQ multiplex PCR. This sample has about 84,000 clones, with over 75% found just once. Time point denoted: week 47, end of study. With topical imiquimod, each dose of the vaccine consisted of 300 ug of mutant IDH1 20-mer peptide. No antigen has been identified for these receptors. Sequencing was performed on PBMCs, taken from a glioma patient whose treatment included an IDH1 peptide vaccine. These receptors were collected from a man aged 35 to 55 with glioma.

The chain has TRBV30 and TRBJ2-5; D perhaps matches TRBD2 (5 bases). The J call may be wrong; the DNA end is better matched by TRBJ2-7. This CDR3 has 15 residues. Per the germline V gene, CDR1 is GTSNPN and CDR2 is SVGIG (reference sequence). CDR3 region: CAWRPPAPRDYEQYF. CDR3 in DNA: TGTGCCTGGAGACCTCCCGCGCCACGGGATTACGAGCAGTACTTC.

The chain recombines TRBV9 with TRBJ2-7; the match to TRBD1 covers 10 bases. Germline V gene sequence: CDR1 SGDLS, CDR2 YYNGEE. This CDR3 spans 16 amino acids. The junction had 9 bases not matched to a gene; V was cut back by 4 bases and J by 2 bases. CDR3: CASSNRQGAPPYEQYF. DNA of the CDR3: TGTGCCAGCAGCAACCGACAGGGGGCCCCGCCCTACGAGCAGTACTTC.

The chain combines TRBV7-9 with TRBJ2-7; 8 bases agree with TRBD1. The CDR3 sequence is 14 residues long. From germline, CDR1 is SEHNR and CDR2 FQNEAQ (reference sequence). Trimming cost V 2 bases and J 6 bases; bases outside gene matches: 6. The CDR3 is CASSLQGARVEQYF. The CDR3 DNA reads TGTGCCAGCAGCTTACAGGGGGCGCGGGTCGAGCAGTACTTC.

The V gene is TRBV11-2, the J gene TRBJ2-3; 7 bases fit TRBD2. CDR1 and CDR2 from the germline V gene are SGHAT and FQNNGV. The CDR3 extends over 17 amino acids. The V gene end was trimmed by 1 base and the J gene end by 5 bases; junction bases not matched to a gene: 12. Here the CDR3 reads CASSLVVGGALGDTQYF. The CDR3 DNA reads as TGTGCCAGCAGCTTAGTGGTGGGAGGGGCGCTTGGAGATACGCAGTATTTT.

The chain couples TRBV19 to TRBJ1-3, with unresolved D. The V end was cut by 3 bases, the J end by 0 bases, with 6 bases between. The CDR3 length is 14 residues. Germline V CDR1 and CDR2: LNHDA, SQIVND (reference sequence). The CDR3 coding sequence is TGTGCCAGTAGTATCGGGAACTCTGGAAACACCATATATTTT. As protein: CASSIGNSGNTIYF.

This clone occurred a few times. The chain uses TRBV4-1 and TRBJ2-1, with 8 bases aligning to TRBD2. CDR1 is MGHRA, CDR2 YSYEKL, per germline. V trimming: 0 bases; J trimming: 3 bases; junction bases outside the gene matches: 1. The CDR3 loop spans 15 amino acids. The CDR3 loop is CASSQDTSGYNEQFF. For the CDR3, the DNA is TGCGCCAGCAGCCAAGATACTAGCGGCTACAATGAGCAGTTCTTC.

The chain has TRBV7-8 and TRBJ1-2; D possibly corresponds to TRBD1 (5 bases). V was pared by 2 bases and J by 6 bases, with 10 bases between. CDR1 and CDR2 (germline): SGHVS, FQNEAQ. This CDR3 comprises 13 residues. The CDR3 coding sequence is TGTGCCAGCAGCTTACAGGGTGTCGATGGCTACACCTTC. It specifies CASSLQGVDGYTF.

The chain employs TRBV19 and TRBJ2-5; 8 bases line up with TRBD2. The V gene's germline CDR1 is LNHDA and CDR2 SQIVND (reference sequence). J was trimmed by 3 bases and V by 10 bases; bases with no gene match: 4. The CDR3 length is 12 residues. The CDR3 coding sequence is TGTGCCACAGTCGGGGGGGAAGAGACCCAGTACTTC. Amino acids: CATVGGEETQYF. The full variable domain, in which reference TRBV19 and TRBJ2-5 provide the parts outside the CDR3, is DGGITQSPKYLFRKEGQNVTLSCEQNLNHDAMYWYRQDPGQGLRLIYYSQIVNDFQKGDIAEGYSVSREKKESFPLTVTSAQKNPTAFYLCATVGGEETQYFGPGTRLLVL.

This clone has just a few counts. The J gene is TRBJ1-6, the V gene TRBV30; 8 bases line up with TRBD1. Unmatched junction bases numbered 3, after V lost 1 base and J lost 7 bases. Per the germline V gene, CDR1 is GTSNPN and CDR2 is SVGIG (reference sequence). The CDR3 extends over 14 amino acids. The CDR3 loop reads CAWSAQGGNSPLHF. The CDR3 nucleotides are TGTGCCTGGAGTGCACAGGGGGGGAATTCACCCCTCCACTTT.

Turning to this clone: The junction shows a germline mismatch at one end, possibly a read error. The chain recombines TRBV10-3 with TRBJ2-7, with a weak D call TRBD1 (5 bases). Looked up from germline, CDR1 is ENHRY and CDR2 is SYGVKD. CDR3 size: 12 residues. The CDR3 loop reads CATSENRREQYF. In DNA, the CDR3 is TGTGCCACCAGTGAGAACAGGCGCGAGCAGTACTTC.

This clone was counted between two and nine times. This chain links TRBV30 with TRBJ1-1; D perhaps matches TRBD1 (6 bases). CDR1 is GTSNPN and CDR2 is SVGIG in the germline V gene (reference sequence). Trimming stripped 5 bases from V and 1 base from J, with 17 bases between. This CDR3 region has 15 residues. DNA of the CDR3: TGTGCCTGGCTTTACAGGGAGATACGGAACACTGAAGCTTTCTTT. Protein product: CAWLYREIRNTEAFF.

CDR3 DNA: TGTGCCAGCAGCTTGGCTAGGACCGGGGAGCTGTTTTTT. It yields the protein CASSLARTGELFF. The V and J genes are TRBV5-5 and TRBJ2-2; D is undetermined. This CDR3 comprises 13 residues. Germline loops: CDR1 SGHKS, CDR2 YYEKEE (reference sequence). The ends were cut back, 0 bases at V and 5 bases at J, with 5 bases in the middle.

The chain recombines TRBV28 with TRBJ2-5, with D uncertain. Trimming shortened V by 6 bases and J by 5 bases, and 16 bases separated the two germline ends. CDR3 length: 14 residues. Germline CDR1 MDHEN, CDR2 SYDVKM. The CDR3 nucleotides read TGTGCCAGCAGCCACCCCCAGTTCTGGGAGACCCAGTACTTC. It yields the protein CASSHPQFWETQYF.

The table lists this clone with a few counts. This chain connects TRBV9 to TRBJ2-2, with D uncertain. V was shortened by 0 bases and J by 7 bases, with 4 bases between the two germline ends. The CDR3 loop spans 12 amino acids. Per the germline V gene, CDR1 is SGDLS and CDR2 is YYNGEE. The CDR3, as DNA: TGTGCCAGCAGCGTAGTGTACGGGGAGCTGTTTTTT. This codes for CASSVVYGELFF.

The chain employs TRBV11-2 and TRBJ2-6; 8 bases align to TRBD2. This CDR3 spans 18 amino acids. The V segment lost 3 bases and the J segment 1 base; nucleotides outside the gene matches: 8. Germline V lookup: CDR1 SGHAT, CDR2 FQNNGV. Written as DNA, the CDR3 is TGTGCCAGCAGCTTTGGAGCGGGAGTGCCGTCTGGGGCCAACGTCCTGACTTTC. The encoded protein is CASSFGAGVPSGANVLTF. The complete variable domain, with remaining parts taken from reference TRBV11-2 and TRBJ2-6, reads EAGVAQSPRYKIIEKRQSVAFWCNPISGHATLYWYQQILGQGPKLLIQFQNNGVVDDSQLPKDRFSAERLKGVDSTLKIQPAKLEDSAVYLCASSFGAGVPSGANVLTFGAGSRLTVL.

This rearrangement joins TRBV9 to TRBJ2-3; a weak D match, TRBD1 (7 bases). V lost 4 bases and J lost 2, with 17 bases in between. The CDR3 loop spans 16 amino acids. Germline CDR1 SGDLS, CDR2 YYNGEE. CDR3 sequence reads: CASSQGGSGNTDTQYF. CDR3 in DNA: TGTGCCAGCAGCCAGGGGGGAAGCGGAAACACAGATACGCAGTATTTT.

The CDR3 here is CASSLNGLAGPQAGELFF. For the CDR3, the DNA is TGTGCCAGCAGCTTAAACGGACTAGCGGGGCCACAGGCCGGGGAGCTGTTTTTT. The chain links TRBV7-2 to TRBJ2-2, with 12 bases aligning to TRBD2. V was clipped by 2 bases and J by 6 bases; unmatched bases: 10. Germline loops: CDR1 SGHTA, CDR2 FQGNSA. The CDR3 extends over 18 amino acids.

The CDR3 DNA sequence: TGTGCCAGCAGCCAAGATGCGGGGGTTCGAGGCACTGAAGCTTTCTTT. It is translated as CASSQDAGVRGTEAFF. The chain has TRBV4-2 and TRBJ1-1, with TRBD1 as a possible D gene (5 bases). V was clipped by 0 bases and J by 4 bases, with 15 bases between them. Germline CDR1 and CDR2: LGHNA and YNFKEQ. This CDR3 contains 16 residues.

The V gene is TRBV4-2, the J gene TRBJ2-1, with TRBD1 matching over 7 bases. The CDR3 length is 15 residues. V lost 4 bases to trimming and J lost 5 bases; unmatched junction nucleotides: 8. CDR1 and CDR2 from the germline V gene are LGHNA and YNFKEQ. The CDR3 region has the DNA TGTGCCAGCAGCCCCAACCCGGACAGGAACAATGAGCAGTTCTTC. The encoded protein is CASSPNPDRNNEQFF.

The gene calls are TRBV6-5 and TRBJ1-3; D uncertain. The CDR3 length is 16 residues. Deletions cut 1 base from V and 0 bases from J, with 10 bases between. CDR1 is MNHEY and CDR2 is SVGAGI in the germline V gene. Written as DNA, the CDR3 is TGTGCCAGCAGTTACTTGGCACCGCACTCTGGAAACACCATATATTTT. Its protein product is CASSYLAPHSGNTIYF.

The J gene is TRBJ1-2, the V gene TRBV7-8, with 7 bases lining up with TRBD1. Looked up from germline, CDR1 is SGHVS and CDR2 is FQNEAQ. This CDR3 is built from 13 residues. J gave up 6 bases and V 5 bases, and 6 bases lay outside the gene matches. The CDR3 region is CASSGGTAHGYTF. CDR3 sequence (DNA): TGTGCCAGCAGCGGAGGGACAGCACATGGCTACACCTTC. The full variable domain, with the rest looked up from reference TRBV7-8 and TRBJ1-2, is GAGVSQSPRYKVAKRGQDVALRCDPISGHVSLFWYQQALGQGPEFLTYFQNEAQLDKSGLPSDRFFAERPEGSVSTLKIQRTQQEDSAVYLCASSGGTAHGYTFGSGTRLTVV.

This clone was seen more than once but under ten times. The chain links TRBV4-2 to TRBJ1-1; no clear D. The CDR3 contains 17 residues. The germline V gene encodes CDR1 LGHNA and CDR2 YNFKEQ. The V gene lost 0 bases and the J gene lost 9 bases, with 23 bases spanning the gap. The CDR3 nucleotides read TGTGCCAGCAGCCAAGATTATGGGTCGGATCGAACACTTCAAGCTTTCTTT. Translation: CASSQDYGSDRTLQAFF.

A word on this clone: An end of the junction differs from the germline gene, which may be a read error. As DNA, the CDR3 is TGCGCCAACAGCCAAGGGACAGGGGGTTTGAGTGGCTACACCTTC. Amino acids: CANSQGTGGLSGYTF. This chain links TRBV4-3 with TRBJ1-2; 11 bases agree with TRBD1. Germline V gives CDR1 LGHNA, CDR2 YSLEER. The CDR3 runs to 15 residues.

The chain couples TRBV5-1 to TRBJ2-1, with TRBD2 matching over 14 bases. CDR3 length: 18 residues. Trimming at V came to 2 bases and at J to 3 bases, leaving 7 bases not matched to a gene. The germline CDR1 and CDR2 sequences are SGHRS and YFSETQ. Here the CDR3 reads CASSFLGLAGVIYNEQFF. The CDR3 DNA sequence: TGCGCCAGCAGCTTCCTGGGACTAGCGGGAGTTATCTACAATGAGCAGTTCTTC.

V usage is TRBV5-8 and J usage is TRBJ1-6; tentative D call: TRBD1 (6 bases). The CDR3 runs 15 residues. The germline V gene has CDR1 SGHTS and CDR2 YDEGEE. Trimming removed 4 bases at V and 5 bases at J, with 13 bases between. CDR3 nucleotides: TGTGCCAGCAGCCCGGACAGAAACAATAATTCACCCCTCCACTTT. Its translation is CASSPDRNNNSPLHF.

This chain connects TRBV10-2 to TRBJ1-2, with 10 bases that match TRBD1. In germline, CDR1 is WSHSY, CDR2 SAAADI. The CDR3 is 14 residues long. J was trimmed by 2 bases and V by 8 bases; bases with no gene match: 5. CDR3 DNA: TGCGCCAGCGGGGGGACAGGGGAGAACTATGGCTACACCTTC. Translated: CASGGTGENYGYTF.

This clone has only a few counts. The V and J genes are TRBV5-6 and TRBJ1-2; D is unclear. The CDR3 extends over 13 amino acids. Germline loops: CDR1 SGHDT, CDR2 YYEEEE. V was clipped by 4 bases and J by 5 bases, with 12 bases between them. CDR3 in amino acids: CASSIREVYGYTF. As DNA, the CDR3 is TGTGCCAGCAGCATTCGGGAGGTGTATGGCTACACCTTC.

V gene TRBV27 combines with J gene TRBJ1-5, with TRBD1 matching 11 bases. The CDR3 length is 15 residues. Germline values: CDR1 MNHEY, CDR2 SMNVEV (reference sequence). After removal of 6 bases from V and 7 bases from J, the junction contained 8 bases not matched to a gene. The CDR3 bases are TGTGCCAGCAGCCCGGACAGGGGGCGCGGGCAGCCCCAGCATTTT. The encoded protein is CASSPDRGRGQPQHF.

This chain uses TRBV7-2 with TRBJ2-6; D remains unclear. Looked up from germline, CDR1 is SGHTA and CDR2 is FQGNSA. The V and J ends lost 2 bases and 3 bases respectively, with 8 bases between them. The CDR3 runs 15 residues. CDR3 loop: CASSLQVFGANVLTF. CDR3 sequence (DNA): TGTGCCAGCAGCTTACAGGTTTTTGGGGCCAACGTCCTGACTTTC.

The chain has TRBV6-5 and TRBJ1-2, with 11 bases fitting TRBD1. Germline V lookup: CDR1 MNHEY, CDR2 SVGAGI. CDR3 length: 14 amino acids. With 6 bases clipped from V and 4 bases from J, the junction kept 4 bases outside the gene matches. CDR3 loop: CASSPGQGVYGYTF. The CDR3, as DNA: TGTGCCAGCAGCCCGGGACAGGGGGTCTATGGCTACACCTTC.

The chain joins TRBV2 to TRBJ1-2, with no clear D. V was shortened by 5 bases and J by 6 bases, with 13 bases between the two germline ends. There are 13 residues in the CDR3. In germline, CDR1 is SNHLY, CDR2 FYNNEI. The CDR3 DNA follows: TGTGCCAGCAGTCAAGAGGGTGGAAATGGCTACACCTTC. Protein product: CASSQEGGNGYTF.

The V gene is TRBV6-5, the J gene TRBJ2-5, with a possible D match to TRBD2 (5 bases). The germline gives CDR1 MNHEY, CDR2 SVGAGI. The CDR3 has 15 residues. V lost 3 bases to trimming and J lost 3 bases, with 14 bases between them. The CDR3 nucleotides read TGTGCCAGCAGTTATCAGAGGGATTACAAAGAGACCCAGTACTTC. Protein product: CASSYQRDYKETQYF.